This T cell receptor beta chain emerged from a study of response to subunit inactivated influenza vaccine. Overall study results and limits: The authors suggested that every seasonal influenza vaccination recruits few new T cells.

Each CDR3 protein gets one entry after TCRdb re-called the RT-PCR reads with MiXCR. The sample records 500,000 to 650,000 distinct CDR3 sequences, under 9% being singletons. This clonotype has more than one count but fewer than ten. Its target is not known. Germline CDR1 DFQATT, CDR2 SNEGSKA (reference sequence). Between the trimmed V and J ends, which lost 1 base and 10 bases, there was a span of 8 bases. The CDR3 has 12 residues. The sequence derives from a man between 45 and 75 years old who received an inactivated influenza vaccine. This chain uses TRBV20-1 with TRBJ1-6; D is perhaps TRBD1 (5 bases). The material was PBMCs from blood, obtained around 25 months after vaccination. Here the CDR3 DNA reads TGCAGTGCTAGAGGGGGCGGCTCACCCCTCCACTTT. Protein sequence: CSARGGGSPLHF.